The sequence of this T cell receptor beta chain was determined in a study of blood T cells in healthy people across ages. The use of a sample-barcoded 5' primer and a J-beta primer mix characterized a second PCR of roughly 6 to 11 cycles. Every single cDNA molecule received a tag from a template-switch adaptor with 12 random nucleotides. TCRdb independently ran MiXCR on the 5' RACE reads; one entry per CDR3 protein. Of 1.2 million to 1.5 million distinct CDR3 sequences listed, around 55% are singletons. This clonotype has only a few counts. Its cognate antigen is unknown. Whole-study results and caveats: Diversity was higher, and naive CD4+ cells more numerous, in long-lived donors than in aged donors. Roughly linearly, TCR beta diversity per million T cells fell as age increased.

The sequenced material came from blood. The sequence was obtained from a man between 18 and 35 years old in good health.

The CDR3 spells CASSQGLRTASTDTQYF. The CDR3 DNA follows: TGTGCCAGCAGCCAAGGTCTCCGGACTGCTAGCACAGATACGCAGTATTTT. The V gene is TRBV4-2, the J gene TRBJ2-3, with D possibly being TRBD2 (5 bases). Germline values: CDR1 LGHNA, CDR2 YNFKEQ. V was clipped by 1 base and J by 0 bases, with 14 bases between them. CDR3 size: 17 residues.